These T cell receptor beta chains were read from a single sample in a study of vaccination and CD4 T cells after COVID-19. TCRdb recomputed calls from the PCR reads with MiXCR, one row per CDR3 protein. The top ten hold roughly 8% of the sample, which has 9,000 to 13,000 distinct CDR3 sequences, just under 75% seen once. These TCRs are of unknown antigen specificity. Source material: CD4+ T cells from blood, cultured in vitro. These receptor sequences come from a human donor who had recovered from COVID-19. CDR3s include the opening cysteine and the closing phenylalanine or tryptophan. D genes are given only for firm matches. The size field is filled for only some rows; it gives once, few, many or a size class.

CDR3 DNA	CDR3 protein	clone size	J gene	D gene	V gene
TGTGCCAGTAGTAGACAGGGAGGCTACGAGCAGTACTTC	CASSRQGGYEQYF	-	TRBJ2-7	-	TRBV19
TGTGCCAGCAGCGGGGGAGGGGGTCGGAAGACCCAGTACTTC	CASSGGGGRKTQYF	-	TRBJ2-5	-	TRBV21-1
TGTGCCATTTCGGTTAGCTCCTACAATGAGCAGTTCTTC	CAISVSSYNEQFF	once	TRBJ2-1	-	TRBV10-3
TGCAGTGCTGCCCGACTAGCGGGACGGTACGAGCAGTACTTC	CSAARLAGRYEQYF	-	TRBJ2-7	TRBD2	TRBV20-1
TGTGCCACCAGTGATTGGGAGGGACGGCCGCAAGAGACCCAGTACTTC	CATSDWEGRPQETQYF	-	TRBJ2-5	TRBD2	TRBV24-1
TGTGCCAGCAGCCCAGGGGGTTGGGGCTACACCTTC	CASSPGGWGYTF	-	TRBJ1-2	TRBD1	TRBV28
TGTGCCAGCGGAGCTTTCAGGGGAAGTCAGCCCCAGCATTTT	CASGAFRGSQPQHF	-	TRBJ1-5	-	TRBV6-1
TGTGCCAGCAGCTTAGGGGTCAAAAACATTCAGTACTTC	CASSLGVKNIQYF	-	TRBJ2-4	-	TRBV7-9
TGTGCCAGCAGGGGAAGTAGCTCCTATAATTCACCCCTCCACTTT	CASRGSSSYNSPLHF	-	TRBJ1-6	-	TRBV28
TGTGCCATCACGGACAGGGAGGACACCGGGGAGCTGTTTTTT	CAITDREDTGELFF	once	TRBJ2-2	TRBD1	TRBV6-1
TGCAGTGCTAAGGGGGCGCATCCCTACACCTTC	CSAKGAHPYTF	few	TRBJ1-2	TRBD1	TRBV20-1
TGTGCCAGCAGCTATCTAGCGGGAGGTTTGAATGAGCAGTTCTTC	CASSYLAGGLNEQFF	-	TRBJ2-1	TRBD2	TRBV6-1
TGTGCCAGCTCACCACCGGGTCAGATGGGTGGCTACACCTTC	CASSPPGQMGGYTF	-	TRBJ1-2	-	TRBV18
TGCAGTGCTAGAGTTCCCGGGACGGGGAACACTGAAGCTTTCTTT	CSARVPGTGNTEAFF	-	TRBJ1-1	-	TRBV20-1
TGTGCCAGCAGCCGAGGGGGGGCGGGTGGCTACACCTTC	CASSRGGAGGYTF	-	TRBJ1-2	-	TRBV7-2
TGCAGCGTTGGACAGGGACGAGGCTACACCTTC	CSVGQGRGYTF	-	TRBJ1-2	TRBD1	TRBV29-1
TGTGCCAGCAGACAGCGGACAGGGAAGGCGAACACTGAAGCTTTCTTT	CASRQRTGKANTEAFF	-	TRBJ1-1	TRBD1	TRBV6-1
TGTGCCAGCAGGCGACAGCCTGCCCAATCCCACGAGCAGTACTTC	CASRRQPAQSHEQYF	-	TRBJ2-7	-	TRBV6-1
TGTGCCAGCAGTTTAGGCGTAGAGAACACTGAAGCTTTCTTT	CASSLGVENTEAFF	few	TRBJ1-1	-	TRBV27
TGCGCCAGCAGGGAGAACCCAGGCGGGGAGACCCAGTACTTC	CASRENPGGETQYF	-	TRBJ2-5	-	TRBV10-2
TGTGCCAGCAGCCATGTACAGGGTAGTGACACCGGGGAGCTGTTTTTT	CASSHVQGSDTGELFF	once	TRBJ2-2	-	TRBV4-2
TGTGCCGCCGCCAGGGGTAGCAATCAGCCCCAGCATTTT	CAAARGSNQPQHF	-	TRBJ1-5	-	TRBV24-1
TGTGCCAGCAGTGTAGGCGGGGAGACCCAGTACTTC	CASSVGGETQYF	few	TRBJ2-5	-	TRBV2
TGTGCCAGCAGAGAGGGACCTGGACAGGGGGCTGCTGACACCTTC	CASREGPGQGAADTF	-	TRBJ1-2	TRBD1	TRBV12-3/TRBV12-4
TGTGCCAGCAGCCAAGCCCGGGGAATGGATACGCAGTATTTT	CASSQARGMDTQYF	-	TRBJ2-3	-	TRBV3-1
TGCAGTACACCTAGCGGTGAGGGAACCAGCAATCAGCCCCAGCATTTT	CSTPSGEGTSNQPQHF	few	TRBJ1-5	-	TRBV20-1
TGCAGTGGGGTAGCGGGAGTACTTAATGAGCAGTTCTTC	CSGVAGVLNEQFF	-	TRBJ2-1	TRBD2	TRBV20-1
TGTGCCTGGAGTGTAGAAGGGACCTTGGGGAATTCACCCCTCCACTTT	CAWSVEGTLGNSPLHF	-	TRBJ1-6	-	TRBV30
TGTGCCTGGAGTTCGGGGGGACAGGGCAGGGGTCAGCCCCAGCATTTT	CAWSSGGQGRGQPQHF	-	TRBJ1-5	TRBD1	TRBV30
TGCAGTGCTAGGCTAACTAGCGCCCAAGAGACCCAGTACTTC	CSARLTSAQETQYF	-	TRBJ2-5	TRBD2	TRBV20-1
TGTGCCAGCAGCTTAGTAGGGCAGGGGAGTCAGCCCCAGCATTTT	CASSLVGQGSQPQHF	-	TRBJ1-5	-	TRBV7-2
TGTGCCAGCAGTGAAGCGCGTGGACAGGGGGCCTGGGGCTACACCTTC	CASSEARGQGAWGYTF	once	TRBJ1-2	TRBD1	TRBV6-1
TGTGCCAGCAGTGAAGCGGGGGGCCCCCTGGGGGAGACCCAGTACTTC	CASSEAGGPLGETQYF	-	TRBJ2-5	-	TRBV6-1
TGTGCCAGCAGTTCACGACTACCCACTGTCCCATTACGGATTCAGTACTTC	CASSSRLPTVPLRIQYF	-	TRBJ2-4	-	TRBV27
TGTGCCAGCAGCTCCTACAGGGACTGGATGAACACTGAAGCTTTCTTT	CASSSYRDWMNTEAFF	few	TRBJ1-1	-	TRBV5-3
TGTGCCAGCAGCTTAGGACCTCCCCTGAACACTGAAGCTTTCTTT	CASSLGPPLNTEAFF	-	TRBJ1-1	-	TRBV7-3
TGTGCCAGCAGTTCCGGACTAATCTCCCACGAGCAGTACTTC	CASSSGLISHEQYF	-	TRBJ2-7	-	TRBV6-2/TRBV6-3
TGTGCCACCAGTGATCCCCGGGACACAGTGGTCGGGACCCAGTACTTC	CATSDPRDTVVGTQYF	-	TRBJ2-5	-	TRBV24-1
TGTGCCAGCAGCTTTCGCTTCGGAAACACCATATATTTT	CASSFRFGNTIYF	-	TRBJ1-3	-	TRBV27
TGTGCCAGCAGCAACGGACAGGGGCACTATGGCTACACCTTC	CASSNGQGHYGYTF	-	TRBJ1-2	TRBD1	TRBV7-2
TGTGCCAGCAGTCCCGGACAGGGCCACAATCAGCCCCAGCATTTT	CASSPGQGHNQPQHF	-	TRBJ1-5	TRBD1	TRBV12-3/TRBV12-4
TGTGCCAGCAGCTTGAGCCTCCTAGCCAAAAACATTCAGTACTTC	CASSLSLLAKNIQYF	-	TRBJ2-4	-	TRBV7-9
TGTGCCAGCAGCTCGGACAGTCAGTGGGGGCCCCAGCATTTT	CASSSDSQWGPQHF	-	TRBJ1-5	-	TRBV11-3
TGCAGTGCTCTCTGGGGAAGGGGCGAGCAGTACTTC	CSALWGRGEQYF	-	TRBJ2-7	-	TRBV20-1
TGTGCCAGCAGCTCTTATGGGGTCCAATATAATTCACCCCTCCACTTT	CASSSYGVQYNSPLHF	-	TRBJ1-6	-	TRBV28
TGTGCCAGCAGTCTATCTCGACCCTTGGTGGATACGCAGTATTTT	CASSLSRPLVDTQYF	-	TRBJ2-3	-	TRBV6-2/TRBV6-3
TGCAGTGTCATAGGGACAGGGGACCACGAGCAGTACTTC	CSVIGTGDHEQYF	few	TRBJ2-7	TRBD1	TRBV20-1
TGTGCCTGGGGGACCGACATCTCTTACGAGCAGTACTTC	CAWGTDISYEQYF	-	TRBJ2-7	-	TRBV30
TGTGCCAGCAGCCTCCCTCCAGCAGGGGCCCAGTACTTC	CASSLPPAGAQYF	-	TRBJ2-5	-	TRBV7-2
TGTGCCAGCAGCCCTCCCAGGGGCAACGGGAATGAGCAGTTCTTC	CASSPPRGNGNEQFF	-	TRBJ2-1	-	TRBV28
TGTGCCAGCAGGCGGACTAGCGGGTCGGGGACCTACGAGCAGTACTTC	CASRRTSGSGTYEQYF	-	TRBJ2-7	TRBD2	TRBV6-2/TRBV6-3
TGTGCCACCAGTGAAGGTGGGGGTTCTAGCAATCAGCCCCAGCATTTT	CATSEGGGSSNQPQHF	-	TRBJ1-5	-	TRBV24-1
TGTGCCAGCAGCTTGGACGAGGGCGAGCAGTACTTC	CASSLDEGEQYF	-	TRBJ2-7	-	TRBV5-4
TGTGCCGGCAGCCAAGTGGCGGGCCACGCGAACACCGGGGAGCTGTTTTTT	CAGSQVAGHANTGELFF	-	TRBJ2-2	-	TRBV14